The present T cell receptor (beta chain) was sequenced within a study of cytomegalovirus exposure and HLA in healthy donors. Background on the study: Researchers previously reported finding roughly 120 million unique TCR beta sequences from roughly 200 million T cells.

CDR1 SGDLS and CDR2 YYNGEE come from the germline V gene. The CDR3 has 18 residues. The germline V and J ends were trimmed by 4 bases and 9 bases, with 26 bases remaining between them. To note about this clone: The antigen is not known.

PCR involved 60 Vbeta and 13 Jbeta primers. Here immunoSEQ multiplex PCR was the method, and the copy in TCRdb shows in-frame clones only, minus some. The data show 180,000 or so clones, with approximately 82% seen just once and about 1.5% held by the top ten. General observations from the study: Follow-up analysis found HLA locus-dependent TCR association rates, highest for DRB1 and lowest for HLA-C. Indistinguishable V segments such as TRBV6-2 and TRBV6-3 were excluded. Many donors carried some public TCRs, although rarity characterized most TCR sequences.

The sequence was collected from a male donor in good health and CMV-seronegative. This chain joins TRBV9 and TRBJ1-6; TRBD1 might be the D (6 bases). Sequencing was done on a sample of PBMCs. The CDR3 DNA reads TGTGCCAGCAGCCCGCTAGAGGGGTCAGGGGTTGGAGGTTCACCCCTCCACTTT. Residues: CASSPLEGSGVGGSPLHF. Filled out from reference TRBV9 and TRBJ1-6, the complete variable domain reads DSGVTQTPKHLITATGQRVTLRCSPRSGDLSVYWYQQSLDQGLQFLIQYYNGEERAKGNILERFSAQQFPDLHSELNLSSLELGDSALYFCASSPLEGSGVGGSPLHFGNGTRLTVT.